This record concerns one TCR beta chain sequence. No antigen is known for it. The TCR beta cDNA libraries contained unique molecular identifiers. TCRdb called the PCR reads again in MiXCR, with one record for every CDR3 protein. The table shows roughly 430,000 distinct CDR3 sequences, with 39% occurring only once. The CDR3 is made up of 16 amino acids. With 3 bases removed from V and 0 bases from J, the gap between germline ends came to 12 bases. Per germline, CDR1 SGHVS and CDR2 FQNEAQ. This record comes from a study of post-analysis software for immune sequencing data. Study-level results: The normalized Chao1 diversity of multiple sclerosis patients was significantly lower than that of controls. Among roughly five TRBV segments more frequent in patients than controls were TRBV5-6, TRBV5-1 and TRBV20-1.

Source material: blood. The TCR originated in a girl aged 2-10 years with multiple sclerosis. V is TRBV7-8 and J is TRBJ2-1; D might be TRBD2 (7 bases). The CDR3 sequence is CASSLRGPGSYNEQFF. CDR3 DNA sequence: TGTGCCAGCAGCTTGCGGGGGCCTGGCTCCTACAATGAGCAGTTCTTC.